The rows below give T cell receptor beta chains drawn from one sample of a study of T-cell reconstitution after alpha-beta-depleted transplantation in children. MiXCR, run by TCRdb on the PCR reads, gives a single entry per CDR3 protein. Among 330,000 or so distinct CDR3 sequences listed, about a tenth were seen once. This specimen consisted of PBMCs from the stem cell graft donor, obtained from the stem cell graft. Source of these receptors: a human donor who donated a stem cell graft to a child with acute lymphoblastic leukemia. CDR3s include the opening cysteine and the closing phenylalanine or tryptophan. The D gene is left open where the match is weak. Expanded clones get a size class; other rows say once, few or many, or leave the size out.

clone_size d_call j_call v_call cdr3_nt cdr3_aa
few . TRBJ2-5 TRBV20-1 TGCAGTGCTAGAGATAGACGGGGCAAACAAGAGACCCAGTACTTC CSARDRRGKQETQYF
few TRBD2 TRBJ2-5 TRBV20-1 TGCAGTGCTACATCCGGGACTAGCGGGGGCCAAGAGACCCAGTACTTC CSATSGTSGGQETQYF
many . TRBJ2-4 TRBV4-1 TGCGCCAGCAGCCAAGATTATGCACAGACATTTCAGTACTTC CASSQDYAQTFQYF
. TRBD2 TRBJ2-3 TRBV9 TGTGCCAGCAGCGTAGAAGCCCTAGCGGGAGTCACAGATACGCAGTATTTT CASSVEALAGVTDTQYF
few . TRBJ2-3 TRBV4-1 TGCGCCAGCAGCCAAGTTCCAGCTCCCCTTAGCACAGATACGCAGTATTTT CASSQVPAPLSTDTQYF
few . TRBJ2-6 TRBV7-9 TGTGCCAGCACCAACTCCCGAAGCTCTGGGGCCAACGTCCTGACTTTC CASTNSRSSGANVLTF
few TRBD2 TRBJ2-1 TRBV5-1 TGCGCCAGCAGCTTGATCCCACCTAGCGGTCGCTCCTACAATGAGCAGTTCTTC CASSLIPPSGRSYNEQFF
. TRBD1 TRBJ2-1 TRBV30 TGTGCCTGGGGGAAGGAGACAGGGGTTCGGAATGAGCAGTTCTTC CAWGKETGVRNEQFF
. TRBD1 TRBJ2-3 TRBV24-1 TGTGCCACCAGTGATCCCCGGGACAGGGCACCAGATACGCAGTATTTT CATSDPRDRAPDTQYF
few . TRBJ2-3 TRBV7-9 TGTGCCAGCAGCTGGGGACTGAGCACAGATACGCAGTATTTT CASSWGLSTDTQYF
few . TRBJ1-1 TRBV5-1 TGCGCCAGCAGCTTAGGGGGGCTCGAAACTGAAGCTTTCTTT CASSLGGLETEAFF
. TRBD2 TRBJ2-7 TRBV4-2 TGTGCCAGCAGCCAAGGCCCGGGACTAGCGGGAGATTACGAGCAGTACTTC CASSQGPGLAGDYEQYF
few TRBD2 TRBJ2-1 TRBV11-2 TGTGCCAGCAGCTTAGATCTAGCGGGTGACTACAATGAGCAGTTCTTC CASSLDLAGDYNEQFF
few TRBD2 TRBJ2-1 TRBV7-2 TGTGCCAGCAGCCCAGGACTAGCGCACTACAATGAGCAGTTCTTC CASSPGLAHYNEQFF
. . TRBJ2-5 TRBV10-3 TGTGCCCTCAGTGTAAAAGAGACCCAGTACTTC CALSVKETQYF
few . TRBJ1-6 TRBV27 TGTGCCAGCAGCCGCTTCGATCCCAGCGCGAGCTCCTATAATTCACCCCTCCACTTT CASSRFDPSASSYNSPLHF
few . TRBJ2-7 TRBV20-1 TGCAGTGCTAGGGGGCAGGGGTTCTCCTACGAGCAGTACTTC CSARGQGFSYEQYF
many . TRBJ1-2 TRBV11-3 TGTGCCAGCAGCTTAGACAACCTCTATGGCTACACCTTC CASSLDNLYGYTF
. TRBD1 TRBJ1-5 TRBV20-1 TGCAGTGCTAAGGGACAGCAGTTCAATCAGCCCCAGCATTTT CSAKGQQFNQPQHF
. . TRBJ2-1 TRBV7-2 TGTGCCAGCAGCCCTGTACTTGGCTCCTACAATGAGCAGTTCTTC CASSPVLGSYNEQFF
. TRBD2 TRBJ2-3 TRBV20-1 TGCAGTGCTAGAGCCCCGACTAGCGGGAGGGCCTCGGATACGCAGTATTTT CSARAPTSGRASDTQYF
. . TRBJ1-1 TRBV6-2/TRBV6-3 TGTGCCAGCAGTTACTTGGGGGAACTAAACACTGAAGCTTTCTTT CASSYLGELNTEAFF
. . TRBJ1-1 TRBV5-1 TGCGCCAGCAGCTCGGCAGGGGAGTTGAATGAAGCTTTCTTT CASSSAGELNEAFF
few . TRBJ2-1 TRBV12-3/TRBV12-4 TGTGCCAGCAGTTTATTGGAAGGGGGGAATGAGCAGTTCTTC CASSLLEGGNEQFF
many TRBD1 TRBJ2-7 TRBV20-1 TGCAGTGCTCCTGCCGGGACAGGGGGTTACGAGCAGTACTTC CSAPAGTGGYEQYF
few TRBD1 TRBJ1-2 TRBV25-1 TGTGCCAGCACAGGACAGGGAAGGGATGGCTACACCTTC CASTGQGRDGYTF
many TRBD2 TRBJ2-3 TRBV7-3 TGTGCCAGCAGCGTAGGGACTAGCGGGCTCACAGATACGCAGTATTTT CASSVGTSGLTDTQYF
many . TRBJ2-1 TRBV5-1 TGCGCCAGCAGCTCTGAGCGTCCCTCCTACAATGAGCAGTTCTTC CASSSERPSYNEQFF
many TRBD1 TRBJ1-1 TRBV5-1 TGTGCCAGCAGCCCCGGGACAGGGAATACTGAAGCTTTCTTT CASSPGTGNTEAFF
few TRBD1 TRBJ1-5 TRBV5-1 TGCGCCAGCAGCTTGGGACAGGGGAGTCAGCCCCAGCATTTT CASSLGQGSQPQHF
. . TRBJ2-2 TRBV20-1 TGCAGTGCTGCCCGGGGCAGGGCAAACACCGGGGAGCTGTTTTTT CSAARGRANTGELFF
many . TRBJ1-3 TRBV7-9 TGTGCCAGCAGCCGGGACTTCTCTGGAAACACCATATATTTT CASSRDFSGNTIYF
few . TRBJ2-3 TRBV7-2 TGTGCCAGCAGCTTAGTCGGCCAGAGGTCAGATACGCAGTATTTT CASSLVGQRSDTQYF
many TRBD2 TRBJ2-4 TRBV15 TGTGCCACCAGCAGAGAGTTTGCGGGAGGGCCAGGAGAAAACATTCAGTACTTC CATSREFAGGPGENIQYF
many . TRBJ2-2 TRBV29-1 TGCAGCGTTGGGGGGAGGAACACCGGGGAGCTGTTTTTT CSVGGRNTGELFF
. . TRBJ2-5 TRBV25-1 TGTGCCAGCGTAGGAGAGACCCAGTACTTC CASVGETQYF
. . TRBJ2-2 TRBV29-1 TGCAGCGTTGTCACCTCAACGAACACCGGGGAGCTGTTTTTT CSVVTSTNTGELFF
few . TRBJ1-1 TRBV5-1 TGCGCCAGCAGCCCGGGGTCTTCAGGCTCTGAAGCTTTCTTT CASSPGSSGSEAFF
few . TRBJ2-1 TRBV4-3 TGCGCCAGCAGCCAGACGGAGGAGCAGTTCTTC CASSQTEEQFF
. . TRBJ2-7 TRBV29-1 TGCAGCGTTGAATCGCCCTACGAGCAGTACTTC CSVESPYEQYF
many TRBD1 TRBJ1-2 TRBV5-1 TGCGCCAGCAGCTCGGGACAGAACTTCTATGGCTACACCTTC CASSSGQNFYGYTF